Listed below are T cell receptor beta chains from one sample, sequenced in a study of T-cell memory formation after mild COVID-19. Each CDR3 protein gets one entry after TCRdb re-called the 5' RACE reads with MiXCR. The sample has 150,000 to 200,000 distinct CDR3 sequences, 13% seen once. The sample comprised PBMCs or a T cell subset sorted from them (not recorded which). These TCRs come from a man aged 18 to 30 who had mild COVID-19 (a few samples of this study predate the infection). Cell type and time point are not known. Each CDR3 is given with its conserved first and last residue. D genes are given only for firm matches. Clone sizes are given selectively: once, few, many, or a class where the clone is expanded.

d_call,j_call,clone_size,v_call,cdr3_aa,cdr3_nt
-,TRBJ2-7,few,TRBV6-5,CASRPPTDNEQYF,TGTGCCAGCAGGCCCCCGACGGACAACGAGCAGTACTTC
TRBD2,TRBJ2-7,-,TRBV4-3,CASSQGAGVPYEQYF,TGCGCCAGCAGCCAAGGGGCGGGGGTTCCCTACGAGCAGTACTTC
TRBD2,TRBJ2-3,few,TRBV7-2,CASSARGGLLADTQYF,TGTGCCAGCAGCGCCCGCGGGGGGTTACTAGCAGATACGCAGTATTTT
-,TRBJ1-2,few,TRBV4-2,CASSQDMEAAVNGYTF,TGTGCCAGCAGCCAAGATATGGAGGCCGCGGTAAATGGCTACACCTTC
TRBD1,TRBJ1-2,few,TRBV20-1,CSAYSAGGSSYGYTF,TGCAGTGCTTATAGCGCAGGGGGGAGCTCCTATGGCTACACCTTC
-,TRBJ1-2,few,TRBV4-2,CASSQESGRDYGYTF,TGTGCCAGCAGCCAAGAGTCTGGCAGGGACTATGGCTACACCTTC
-,TRBJ2-7,many,TRBV12-3/TRBV12-4,CASRIGSGSHFSYEQYF,TGTGCCAGCAGGATTGGATCTGGCAGCCATTTCTCCTACGAGCAGTACTTC
TRBD1,TRBJ1-6,few,TRBV28,CASSLRGQGHSPLHF,TGTGCCAGCAGTTTAAGGGGACAGGGACATTCACCCCTCCACTTT
-,TRBJ2-7,few,TRBV2,CASSYLDREGEQYF,TGTGCCAGCAGTTACTTAGACAGGGAGGGCGAGCAGTACTTC
TRBD1,TRBJ1-1,few,TRBV12-3/TRBV12-4,CASTSPDRGRSEAFF,TGTGCCAGCACCTCACCCGACAGGGGTAGGTCTGAAGCTTTCTTT